A selection of T cell receptor beta chains follows, all from one sample in a study of cytomegalovirus exposure and HLA in healthy donors. Assay: immunoSEQ multiplex PCR; the TCRdb copy retains only in-frame clones and omits some. The data hold 100,000 to 150,000 clones, with under 90% observed a single time. Sequencing was done on a sample of PBMCs. The receptors come from a woman in her forties in good health and CMV-seropositive. Each CDR3 is given with its conserved first and last residue. A D gene is named only where the DNA matches it firmly. A clone size is listed for some rows: how often the clone was seen (once, few, many), or a class if it is expanded.

v_gene	abundance	d_gene	j_gene	CDR3nt	CDR3aa
TRBV5-1	.	TRBD1	TRBJ2-1	TGCGCCAGCAGCTTGGCCGGACAGGAGAACAATGAGCAGTTCTTC	CASSLAGQENNEQFF
TRBV5-1	.	TRBD1	TRBJ2-7	TGCGCCAGCAGCAAAGGGGCAGGGGGCGCGTACGAGCAGTACTTC	CASSKGAGGAYEQYF
TRBV5-1	.	TRBD2	TRBJ2-7	TGCGCCAGCAATCTTGGGACTAGGAGATCCGAGCAGTACTTC	CASNLGTRRSEQYF
TRBV28	.	TRBD1	TRBJ2-2	TGTGCCAGCAGGGAAGCTTGGACAGGGGGCGGGGGCGACGACACCGGGGAGCTGTTTTTT	CASREAWTGGGGDDTGELFF
TRBV4-1	.	.	TRBJ1-1	TGCGCCAGCAGCAAAAACACCGTGAACACTGAAGCTTTCTTT	CASSKNTVNTEAFF
TRBV19	.	.	TRBJ2-7	TGTGCCAGTAGTATAAGCCCCGAGGGCTACGAGCAGTACTTC	CASSISPEGYEQYF
TRBV19	.	.	TRBJ1-5	TGTGCCAGTAGTATCATCGGAAACAGGGTTGATCAGCCCCAGCATTTT	CASSIIGNRVDQPQHF
TRBV27	.	.	TRBJ1-1	TGTGCCAGCAGCATAGGGGGTAGGACTGAAGCTTTCTTT	CASSIGGRTEAFF
TRBV7-2	once	.	TRBJ2-1	TGTGCCAGCAGCATCATCCCGGGGTATGAGCAGTTCTTC	CASSIIPGYEQFF
TRBV10-1	once	TRBD1	TRBJ2-7	TGCGCCAGCAGCGTTGGACAGGGGTACGAGCAGTACTTC	CASSVGQGYEQYF
TRBV9	.	.	TRBJ2-2	TGTGCCAGCAGCCCAATGAGCACCGGGGAGCTGTTTTTT	CASSPMSTGELFF
TRBV9	.	TRBD2	TRBJ2-5	TGTGCCAGCAGCTCAAGAGCGGGGGTCCAAGAGACCCAGTACTTC	CASSSRAGVQETQYF
TRBV7-9	.	TRBD2	TRBJ2-1	TGTGCCAGCAGCACGCTAGCGGGAGGCCCCAATGAGCAGTTCTTC	CASSTLAGGPNEQFF
TRBV5-4	.	TRBD2	TRBJ2-1	TGTGCCAGCAGCTCGGGACTAGTCTACAATGAGCAGTTCTTC	CASSSGLVYNEQFF
TRBV27	few	.	TRBJ1-5	TGTGCCAGCAGGGGGGCGGCCCTGGGAGATCAGCCCCAGCATTTT	CASRGAALGDQPQHF
TRBV10-3	.	.	TRBJ2-7	TGTGCCATCAGGTTCGGGAGGGGGCCGTCCTACGAGCAGTACTTC	CAIRFGRGPSYEQYF
TRBV13	.	TRBD1	TRBJ1-1	TGTGCCAGCAGCCTACGACAGGGGGCGCGAGTAACTGAAGCTTTCTTT	CASSLRQGARVTEAFF
TRBV27	.	TRBD2	TRBJ2-7	TGTGCCAGCAGTTTCGCGGGAGCTTACGAGCAGTACTTC	CASSFAGAYEQYF
TRBV12-5	once	TRBD2	TRBJ2-3	TGTGCTAGTGGTTTGGGACTAGCGGTAAGCACAGATACGCAGTATTTT	CASGLGLAVSTDTQYF
TRBV4-2	.	.	TRBJ1-1	TGTGCCAGCAGCCAAGAAACAGGGGAAGCTTTCTTT	CASSQETGEAFF
TRBV5-5	once	TRBD1	TRBJ2-7	TGTGCCAGCAGCTTGGTTGGACAGGGATACGAGCAGTACTTC	CASSLVGQGYEQYF
TRBV6-6	.	.	TRBJ1-2	TGTGCCAGCAGGACTGTAGGGGTGGGTGGCTACACCTTC	CASRTVGVGGYTF
TRBV27	.	.	TRBJ1-1	TGTGCCAGCGCGGGGGCAGTCATGAACACTGAAGCTTTCTTT	CASAGAVMNTEAFF
TRBV5-4	few	.	TRBJ2-2	TGTGCCAGCAGCTTGGGTCGGGGTAACACCGGGGAGCTGTTTTTT	CASSLGRGNTGELFF
TRBV10-3	.	.	TRBJ2-7	TGTGCCATCAGTGAGTTTGCCAGCTACGAGCAGTACTTC	CAISEFASYEQYF
TRBV5-1	.	TRBD1	TRBJ2-7	TGCGCCAGCAGCCCTGAGACAGGGACCAACGAGCAGTACTTC	CASSPETGTNEQYF
TRBV5-1	few	.	TRBJ2-5	TGCGCCAGCAGCCTCCTTGTTGTAGCGAGGAAAGAGACCCAGTACTTC	CASSLLVVARKETQYF
TRBV4-3	.	.	TRBJ1-5	TGCGCCAGCAGCCAAGGAGGAAATCAGCCCCAGCATTTT	CASSQGGNQPQHF
TRBV11-2	.	TRBD2	TRBJ2-3	TGTGCCAGCAGCCGGCGACTAGCGGGGTCCACAGATACGCAGTATTTT	CASSRRLAGSTDTQYF
TRBV15	once	TRBD1	TRBJ1-4	TGTGCCACCAGCAGAGATCACTTACAGGGGAGACCTGAAAAACTGTTTTTT	CATSRDHLQGRPEKLFF
TRBV5-1	.	TRBD2	TRBJ2-7	TGCGCCAGCAGCTTGCCGTGGGAGGGCGCCGAGCAGTACTTC	CASSLPWEGAEQYF